The clone carrying this T cell receptor (beta chain) showed up just a few times. No antigen is known for it. It was patients with CD8+CD57+ cell expansion by flow cytometry who were chosen for sequencing. The source of the sample is a study of CD8+CD57+ T cells in acquired aplastic anemia. Study summary: Sorted CD4+ and CD8+ cells yielded DNA averaging approximately 3.4 ug. General observations from the study: Patients and controls had in common 25 to 35 CD8+ CDR3 sequences. CD8+ Simpson's diversity in patients was not significantly different from that in controls.

V was pared by 3 bases and J by 6 bases, with 7 bases of the junction left unmatched. CDR1 GTSNPN and CDR2 SVGIG come from the germline V gene (reference sequence). The CDR3 spans 15 residues. The use of genomic DNA as template underpinned the TCR beta VDJ and CDR3 profiling. TCRdb fed the reads into MiXCR, producing one record per CDR3 protein. The sample carries 150,000 or so distinct CDR3 sequences, about 48% recorded once. The receptor's source is a human donor with aplastic anemia. V usage is TRBV30 and J usage is TRBJ2-1; 11 bases fit TRBD2. Sequencing input: sorted CD4+, CD8+, or CD8+CD57+ T cells (not recorded which) from PBMCs. The CDR3 here is CAWSDTSGSSNEQFF. In DNA form, the CDR3 reads TGTGCCTGGAGCGATACTAGCGGGAGTAGCAATGAGCAGTTCTTC.